Listed below are T cell receptor beta chains from one sample, sequenced in a study of shared clonotypes between healthy human individuals. Libraries were prepared by immunoSEQ multiplex PCR; TCRdb keeps only in-frame clonotypes and omits some of them. The repertoire includes about 2,500,000 clones, about 92% of them detected once, and about 0.13% sits in the top ten. What was sequenced was naive CD4+ T cells sorted from blood. These TCRs come from a man between 18 and 29 years old in good health. The CDR3 runs from the conserved cysteine through the conserved F or W. The D gene is left open where the match is weak. Clone size, where shown, is once, few, many, or a class for clones that have expanded.

TGTGCCAGCAGTGCGGGACAGGAGAATCAGCCCCAGCATTTT CASSAGQENQPQHF TRBJ1-5 TRBV27 NA TRBD1
TGTGCCAGCAGCCTAGCTGCGAACACTGAAGCTTTCTTT CASSLAANTEAFF TRBJ1-1 TRBV7-9 NA NA
TGCGCCAGCAGCGATGACCTCACCGGGGAGCTGTTTTTT CASSDDLTGELFF TRBJ2-2 TRBV5-1 NA NA
TGTGCCAGCAGTTTACTCGAAAGCGGGCTTGGGGAGCAGTACTTC CASSLLESGLGEQYF TRBJ2-7 TRBV27 NA NA
TGTGCCAGCAGCCGGGACGGAACGGTCGGTCAGCCCCAGCATTTT CASSRDGTVGQPQHF TRBJ1-5 TRBV7-2 NA NA
TGTGCCAGCAGTGCCGGACAGGGTTTATTTCAGCCCCAGCATTTT CASSAGQGLFQPQHF TRBJ1-5 TRBV2 NA TRBD1
TGCGCCAGCAGTGATTCAGAAATCAATCAGCCCCAGCATTTT CASSDSEINQPQHF TRBJ1-5 TRBV10-2 NA NA
TGTGCTAGTGGCCCCCTCGGGACTAGCGGCTACAATGAGCAGTTCTTC CASGPLGTSGYNEQFF TRBJ2-1 TRBV12-5 NA TRBD2
TGTGCCAGCAGCTTGTTGCGATGGGAGAACACTGAAGCTTTCTTT CASSLLRWENTEAFF TRBJ1-1 TRBV5-6 NA NA
TGTGCCAGCAGCCGGCCGGGCGGAGCCTCCTACGAGCAGTACTTC CASSRPGGASYEQYF TRBJ2-7 TRBV7-9 NA NA
TGTGCCAGCAGCTTTACGGGGGCGTGGGAGCAGTACTTC CASSFTGAWEQYF TRBJ2-7 TRBV7-9 NA NA
TGTGCCAGCAGCTTAGCTTCGGCGTACGAGCAGTACTTC CASSLASAYEQYF TRBJ2-7 TRBV7-8 once NA
TGTGCCAGTAGTCAAACCGGGACTGCAACAGATACGCAGTATTTT CASSQTGTATDTQYF TRBJ2-3 TRBV19 NA NA
TGTGCCAGCAGCTTACGAGACAGGGGAAAGGGTGAAAAACTGTTTTTT CASSLRDRGKGEKLFF TRBJ1-4 TRBV5-6 once TRBD1
TGTGCCAGCAGCCCCCGGGACAATGACCCCGTGTACTTC CASSPRDNDPVYF TRBJ2-7 TRBV13 NA NA
TGTGCCAGCAGCCCTGGACTAGCGGTCCGAGATACGCAGTATTTT CASSPGLAVRDTQYF TRBJ2-3 TRBV5-6 NA TRBD2
TGTGCCAGCAGCTTTGGACGGGGTCCAACTAATGAAAAACTGTTTTTT CASSFGRGPTNEKLFF TRBJ1-4 TRBV5-8 NA NA
TGTGCCAGCAGTCGTATTTATGGGGAGCAGTTCTTC CASSRIYGEQFF TRBJ2-1 TRBV27 NA NA
TGCGCGAGCACGAGACAGGGAGCTTACGAGCAGTACTTC CASTRQGAYEQYF TRBJ2-7 TRBV5-1 NA TRBD1
TGTGCCAGCAGTTTAGGGACAGCCTATGGCTACACCTTC CASSLGTAYGYTF TRBJ1-2 TRBV28 NA TRBD1
TGTGCCAGCAGCCCTTCCGGGACTAGAACAGATACGCAGTATTTT CASSPSGTRTDTQYF TRBJ2-3 TRBV11-2 NA TRBD2
TGTGCCAGCTCACCTGGTGACAGGGAGGCGTACAATGAGCAGTTCTTC CASSPGDREAYNEQFF TRBJ2-1 TRBV18 NA NA
TGTGCCAGCAGGCCCGGGACTAGCGTTATTAATGAGCAGTTCTTC CASRPGTSVINEQFF TRBJ2-1 TRBV2 NA TRBD2
TGTGCCAGCAGTCCCGGACTAGCGGGTAAGACAGATACGCGGTATTTT CASSPGLAGKTDTRYF TRBJ2-3 TRBV28 NA TRBD2
TGCGCCAGCAGCTTGGACGGTCCTGAGGAGGTCTATGGCTACACCTTC CASSLDGPEEVYGYTF TRBJ1-2 TRBV5-1 NA NA
TGTGCCAGCAGTGACAGATACGAGCAGTACTTC CASSDRYEQYF TRBJ2-7 TRBV2 NA NA
TGTGCTAGCAGCTACAGGGGCGGGGAGACCCAGTACTTC CASSYRGGETQYF TRBJ2-5 TRBV7-7 once TRBD1
TGTGCCAGCAGCCCCGGGACAGGGGTCCTAGCCCTCCACTTT CASSPGTGVLALHF TRBJ1-6 TRBV5-6 NA TRBD1
TGTGCCAGTGGGGATTATGGCTACACCTTC CASGDYGYTF TRBJ1-2 TRBV6-6 NA NA
TGCGCCAGCAGCTCGGGAGGGGGGCGCACCTACGAGCAGTACTTC CASSSGGGRTYEQYF TRBJ2-7 TRBV5-1 NA TRBD2
TGTGCCAGCTCACCACCTTCCTACGAGCAGTACTTC CASSPPSYEQYF TRBJ2-7 TRBV18 NA NA
TGTGCCAGCAGTCCCGGGACAGGACCCACCGGGGAGCTGTTTTTT CASSPGTGPTGELFF TRBJ2-2 TRBV6-5 once TRBD1
TGTGCCAGCAGCAAAGCGCTGGGACAGGCGAGGGGCTACACCTTC CASSKALGQARGYTF TRBJ1-2 TRBV21-1 once NA
TGTGCCAGTAGTCCGGGACAGGGAACCATTTACACTGAAGCTTTCTTT CASSPGQGTIYTEAFF TRBJ1-1 TRBV19 NA TRBD1
TGTGCCAGCAGCCGATCCGGGGCCGAGGAGACCCAGTACTTC CASSRSGAEETQYF TRBJ2-5 TRBV6-6 NA NA
TGTGCCAGCAGCCCCCAAACCGGAGATACGCAGTATTTT CASSPQTGDTQYF TRBJ2-3 TRBV7-2 NA NA
TGTGCCAGCAGGAGGGAGGGAGCCTATGGCTACACCTTC CASRREGAYGYTF TRBJ1-2 TRBV7-3 NA NA
TGTGCCAGCAGCCAGGCAGGTCAGCCCCAGCATTTT CASSQAGQPQHF TRBJ1-5 TRBV7-6 NA NA
TGCGCCAGCGGATGGGACCGTGAGCAGTTCTTC CASGWDREQFF TRBJ2-1 TRBV10-1 NA NA
TGTGCCAGCAGCTTTGGCGGGAATGAAAAACTGTTTTTT CASSFGGNEKLFF TRBJ1-4 TRBV5-5 NA NA
TGTGCCAGCAGCCGGCACCTCCTTTCAGGGACCTACGAGCAGTACTTC CASSRHLLSGTYEQYF TRBJ2-7 TRBV5-6 NA NA
TGCGCCAGCAGCCCTAGGACTAGCGGGGGTTCTGGGAATGAGCAGTTCTTC CASSPRTSGGSGNEQFF TRBJ2-1 TRBV5-1 NA TRBD2
TGTGCCAGCAGGGTAGAGGAGGGGATTATCTATGGCTACACCTTC CASRVEEGIIYGYTF TRBJ1-2 TRBV6-1 NA NA
TGTGCCAGCAGTTCAGGGGGCGTAGGTAATTCACCCCTCCACTTT CASSSGGVGNSPLHF TRBJ1-6 TRBV27 NA TRBD1
TGTGCCAGCAGCCTGGGGACAGCCGCCTACGAGCAGTACTTC CASSLGTAAYEQYF TRBJ2-7 TRBV5-4 once TRBD1
TGTGCCAGCTCACCGGCAGAGACCTATGGCTACACCTTC CASSPAETYGYTF TRBJ1-2 TRBV18 NA NA
TGTGCCTGGAGTGTACTACAGGGAAACATTCAGTACTTC CAWSVLQGNIQYF TRBJ2-4 TRBV30 NA NA
TGTGCCAGCAGGCGGACAGGACCTGCAACTAATGAAAAACTGTTTTTT CASRRTGPATNEKLFF TRBJ1-4 TRBV2 NA TRBD1
TGTGCCTGGAGTTCGACTAGCAGCTCCTACAATGAGCAGTTCTTC CAWSSTSSSYNEQFF TRBJ2-1 TRBV30 NA TRBD2
TGCGCCAGCAGCTTGCTCGGCGGTTCCTACAATGAGCAGTTCTTC CASSLLGGSYNEQFF TRBJ2-1 TRBV5-1 NA NA
TGCGCCAGCAGTAGTCTGGGGGGGGCGGGGGAGACCCAGTACTTC CASSSLGGAGETQYF TRBJ2-5 TRBV10-2 NA NA
TGCGCCAGCAGCTTGGCCTTAAGGGGGCAAGGCACCGGGGAGCTGTTTTTT CASSLALRGQGTGELFF TRBJ2-2 TRBV5-1 NA TRBD1
TGTGCCAGCAGCGCAGGCCACGTCGACTATGGCTACACCTTC CASSAGHVDYGYTF TRBJ1-2 TRBV9 NA NA
TGCAGCGTTTCGGGCGATCGGGACACCGGGGAGCTGTTTTTT CSVSGDRDTGELFF TRBJ2-2 TRBV29-1 NA NA
TGCGCCAGCAGCGTCGGGGGGACTGGGGCCAACGTCCTGACTTTC CASSVGGTGANVLTF TRBJ2-6 TRBV5-1 NA TRBD2
TGTGCCAGCAGTCCCCAAGGACTAGCGGGGGTCGAGCAGTACTTC CASSPQGLAGVEQYF TRBJ2-7 TRBV2 NA TRBD2
TGTGCCAGCAGTAAGGGGACAAAAGCCTACGAGCAGTACTTC CASSKGTKAYEQYF TRBJ2-7 TRBV27 NA NA
TGTGCCAGCAGCCCGCCCGGCCAGCGGGGGGGCTTAAACATTCAGTACTTC CASSPPGQRGGLNIQYF TRBJ2-4 TRBV5-4 once TRBD2
TGTGCCTGGAGTTTGGAGGGCAATCAGCCCCAGCATTTT CAWSLEGNQPQHF TRBJ1-5 TRBV30 few NA
TGTGCCAGCAGTTTAAGGGTTGGGCCCCTCCACTTT CASSLRVGPLHF TRBJ1-6 TRBV27 NA NA